The 6 T cell receptor beta chains below come from one sample, sequenced in a study of blood T cell repertoires in COVID-19. The protocol was immunoSEQ multiplex PCR, while the TCRdb copy is restricted to in-frame clones and leaves out a portion. The data contain nearly 100,000 clones, approximately 82% of them singletons. The sample taken for sequencing was peripheral blood. The receptors were gathered from a man aged 70-80 years with acute or convalescent COVID-19.

The chain links TRBV6-1 to TRBJ2-1; D is perhaps TRBD1 (5 bases). The CDR3 has 16 amino acids. Trimming removed 2 bases from V and 3 bases from J, with 14 bases in between. Germline CDR1 is MNHNS and CDR2 is SASEGT. Here the CDR3 reads CASSESRTRDYNEQFF. The CDR3 region has the DNA TGTGCCAGCAGTGAATCAAGGACAAGGGACTACAATGAGCAGTTCTTC.

This clone was picked up one time. DNA for the CDR3: TGTGCCAGCTCACAAGAAGGACAACGAAGCAATCAGCCCCAGCATTTT. Amino acid sequence: CASSQEGQRSNQPQHF. The chain employs TRBV18 and TRBJ1-5, with D perhaps matching TRBD1 (5 bases). Looked up from germline, CDR1 is KGHSH and CDR2 is LQKENI. The CDR3 contains 16 residues. The V and J ends lost 4 bases and 1 base respectively, with 14 bases between them.

This chain links TRBV6-5 with TRBJ1-2, with 9 bases lining up with TRBD1. The CDR3 is 14 residues long. Losses at the gene ends were 6 bases for V and 4 bases for J; bases not matched to a gene: 6. The germline V gene has CDR1 MNHEY and CDR2 SVGAGI. As DNA, the CDR3 is TGTGCCAGCAGGCCGGGACAGGGATCCTATGGCTACACCTTC. Encoded protein: CASRPGQGSYGYTF.

The V gene is TRBV2, the J gene TRBJ2-5, with TRBD2 matching 15 bases. The germline gives CDR1 SNHLY, CDR2 FYNNEI. V lost 10 bases, J lost 0 bases, and 9 bases stayed unmatched. The CDR3 consists of 17 residues. The CDR3, as DNA: TGTGCCACTGCGGGACTAGCGGGGGGCTTTTACCAAGAGACCCAGTACTTC. This sequence encodes CATAGLAGGFYQETQYF.

The chain carries TRBV25-1 and TRBJ2-3; 7 nucleotides align to TRBD1. CDR1 MGHDK and CDR2 SYGVNS come from the germline V gene. The CDR3 has 14 residues. J was trimmed by 0 bases and V by 6 bases; bases with no gene match: 3. This CDR3 reads CASSSGQSTDTQYF. Written as DNA, the CDR3 is TGTGCCAGCAGCTCGGGACAGAGCACAGATACGCAGTATTTT.

The rearrangement links TRBV21-1 to TRBJ2-1; the DNA was not compared with TRBD2, the D call given in the table. TRBV21-1 is flagged as a pseudogene. This CDR3 contains 17 residues. CDR3 sequence reads: CASSLRVLWGDDNEQFF. CDR3 bases: TGTGCCAGCAGCCTAAGAGTATTATGGGGGGACGACAATGAGCAGTTCTTC.